This entry is about one T cell receptor (beta chain). This sample was included in a study of shared clonotypes between healthy human individuals. Clones were read by immunoSEQ multiplex PCR, and TCRdb kept only the in-frame ones, dropping some. The table records roughly 2.2 million clones, about nine tenths of them present only once. The germline V and J ends were trimmed by 5 bases and 7 bases, with 15 bases remaining between them. The germline gives CDR1 LNHNV, CDR2 YYDKDF (reference sequence). The CDR3 runs to 14 residues. The chain employs TRBV15 and TRBJ2-4, with D maybe TRBD2 (7 bases). This receptor was obtained from a man between 18 and 29 years old in good health. Some clones in this sample may be carry-over from other donors' samples. Material for sequencing was naive CD4+ T cells from PBMCs. Subset denoted: CD45RA+ positively selected. CDR3 DNA sequence: TGTGCCACCAGCGGGCCCTCGGGGGGCAACATTCAGTACTTC. Translation: CATSGPSGGNIQYF.